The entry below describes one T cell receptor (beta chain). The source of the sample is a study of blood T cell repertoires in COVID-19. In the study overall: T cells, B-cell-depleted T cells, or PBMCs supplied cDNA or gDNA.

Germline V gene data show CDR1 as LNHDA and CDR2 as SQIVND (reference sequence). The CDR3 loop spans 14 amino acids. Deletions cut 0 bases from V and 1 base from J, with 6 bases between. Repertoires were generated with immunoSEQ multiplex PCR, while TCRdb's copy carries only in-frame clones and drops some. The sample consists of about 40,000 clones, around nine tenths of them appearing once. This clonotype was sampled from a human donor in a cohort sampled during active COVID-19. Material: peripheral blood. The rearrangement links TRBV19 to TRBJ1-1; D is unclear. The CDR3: CASSIDGRNTEAFF. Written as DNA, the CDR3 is TGTGCCAGTAGTATAGATGGCCGGAACACTGAAGCTTTCTTT.